This T cell receptor beta chain emerged from a study of T-cell reconstitution after alpha-beta-depleted transplantation in children. A library of TCRbeta sequences, prepared with unique molecular identifiers, was generated. TCRdb itself ran the PCR reads through MiXCR, one entry per CDR3 protein. The sample shows approximately 290,000 distinct CDR3 sequences, more than 9% of them seen only once. This clonotype has a count of ten or more. V lost 3 bases, J lost 2 bases, and 15 bases lay in between. The CDR3 length is 16 residues. CDR1 and CDR2 from the germline V gene are SGHRS and YFSETQ. The material sequenced was peripheral blood, taken 180 days after TCRalphabeta/CD19-depleted stem cell transplant. The TCR was taken from a male patient aged 2-15 years who had a stem cell transplant for chronic granulomatous disease, so the T cells may come from the graft donor. The chain employs TRBV5-1 and TRBJ2-1; perhaps TRBD1 as D (6 bases). CDR3 DNA: TGCGCCAGCAGCTGGGAAACAGGGCCCCCCTACAATGAGCAGTTCTTC. It encodes CASSWETGPPYNEQFF.